The T cell receptor (beta chain) described here comes from a study of follicular helper T cells after annual influenza vaccination. Study outcomes and limitations: ICOS-CD38- cTfh most often held earlier Day 7 ICOS+CD38+ clones.

This clone was picked up a small number of times. Its specificity is unknown. Sequencing of TCRB used Survey level resolution. Sequenced by immunoSEQ multiplex PCR; TCRdb stores in-frame clones only, minus some. The table shows approximately 9,700 clones, with about four fifths occurring only once. The time point here: 2014-2015 season, 7 days after vaccination. Excluded were substance abuse, HIV/AIDS, active cancer, immunomodulatory drugs and active illness. V was shortened by 3 bases and J by 8 bases, with 14 bases between the two germline ends. This CDR3 comprises 14 residues. Germline V gene sequence: CDR1 MDHEN, CDR2 SYDVKM.

The sample in question was CXCR5- memory CD4+ T cells sorted from blood, obtained 7 days after influenza vaccination. The rearrangement links TRBV28 to TRBJ2-1, with D unclear. The source of this sequence is an adult who received the influenza vaccine. The CDR3 nucleotides are TGTGCCAGCAGTTTGACCGGGCGTTACGATGAGCAGTTCTTC. Residues: CASSLTGRYDEQFF.